This TCR beta chain was profiled in a study of identical twins. Study-wide points: Out-of-frame sharing of TCR alpha in monozygotic twins was underestimated by models. Twins shared out-of-frame alpha sequences with excess low generation probability.

As concerns this clonotype: Its antigen is as yet unknown.

From the 5' RACE reads, TCRdb called clonotypes with MiXCR, one entry per CDR3 protein. This table has about 810,000 distinct CDR3 sequences, roughly an eighth appearing once. This CDR3 is 17 amino acids long. Germline CDR1 and CDR2: MNHNS and SASEGT. With 6 bases clipped from V and 0 bases from J, the junction kept 6 bases outside the gene matches. These same records also appear under a second study, on yellow fever vaccine responses in identical twins.

This chain connects TRBV6-1 to TRBJ2-3; TRBD2 matches 13 bases. Sequences were obtained from PBMCs. The TCR originated in a woman aged 18-29 years in good health. The CDR3 is CASSGLAGETSTDTQYF. CDR3 bases: TGTGCCAGCAGCGGACTAGCGGGGGAGACTAGCACAGATACGCAGTATTTT.